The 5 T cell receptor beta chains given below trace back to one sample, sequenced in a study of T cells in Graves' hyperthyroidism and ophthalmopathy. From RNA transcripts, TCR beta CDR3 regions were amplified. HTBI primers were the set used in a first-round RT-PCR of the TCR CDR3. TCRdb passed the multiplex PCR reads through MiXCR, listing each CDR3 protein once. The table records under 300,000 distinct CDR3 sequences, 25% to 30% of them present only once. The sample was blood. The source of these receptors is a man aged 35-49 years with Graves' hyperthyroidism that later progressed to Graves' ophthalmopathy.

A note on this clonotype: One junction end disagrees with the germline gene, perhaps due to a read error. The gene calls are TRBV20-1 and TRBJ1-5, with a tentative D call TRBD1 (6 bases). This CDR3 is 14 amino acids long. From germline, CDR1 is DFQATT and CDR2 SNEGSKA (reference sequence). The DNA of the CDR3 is TGCAGTGCTCCATCCGGGACAACTAATCAGTCCCAGCATTTT. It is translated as CSAPSGTTNQSQHF.

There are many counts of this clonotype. The CDR3 nucleotides read TGTGCCAGCAGCCAAGTAAGGGGCGGGCGTCATCAGCCCCAGCATTTT. This codes for CASSQVRGGRHQPQHF. This chain uses TRBV28 with TRBJ1-5; the D gene is possibly TRBD1 (5 bases). This CDR3 has 16 amino acids. Germline loops: CDR1 MDHEN, CDR2 SYDVKM. V was trimmed by 6 bases and J by 5 bases, leaving 20 bases between them.

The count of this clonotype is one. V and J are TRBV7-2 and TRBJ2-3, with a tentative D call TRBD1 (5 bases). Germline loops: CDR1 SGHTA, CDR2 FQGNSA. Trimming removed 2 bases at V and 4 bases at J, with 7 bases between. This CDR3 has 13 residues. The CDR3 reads CASSLRGSDTQYF. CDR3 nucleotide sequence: TGTGCCAGCAGCTTAAGGGGATCAGATACGCAGTATTTT.

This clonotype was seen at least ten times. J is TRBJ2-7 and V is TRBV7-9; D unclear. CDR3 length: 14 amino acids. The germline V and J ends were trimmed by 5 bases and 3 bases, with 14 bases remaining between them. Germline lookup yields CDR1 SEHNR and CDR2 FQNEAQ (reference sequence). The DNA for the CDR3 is TGTGCCAGCAGCCCCCCCGCTAACGGCTACGAGCAGTACTTC. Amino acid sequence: CASSPPANGYEQYF.

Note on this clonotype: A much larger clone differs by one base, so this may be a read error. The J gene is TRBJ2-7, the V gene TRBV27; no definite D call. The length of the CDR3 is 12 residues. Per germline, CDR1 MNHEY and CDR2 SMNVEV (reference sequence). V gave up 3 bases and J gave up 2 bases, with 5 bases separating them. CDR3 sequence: CASSFNPYEQYF. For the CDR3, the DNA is TGTGCCAGCAGTTTCAACCCCTACGAGCAGTACTTC.